The T cell receptor beta chain described here comes from a study of cytomegalovirus exposure and HLA in healthy donors. Notes on the study in general: Prior analysis indicated that the majority of TCR beta V segments exhibited productivity approximately 90% or approximately 30% of the time.

The J segment lost 5 bases and the V segment lost 3 bases, leaving 3 bases of the junction unmatched. Per germline, CDR1 LGHNA and CDR2 YSLEER. This CDR3 region has 15 residues. The primer mix had 60 Vbeta and 13 Jbeta primers. Clones were read by immunoSEQ multiplex PCR, and TCRdb kept only the in-frame ones, dropping some. Among under 200,000 clones listed, 82% were seen once. On this clone: Its antigen is still unknown.

The sequencing sample was made of PBMCs. The V gene is TRBV4-3, the J gene TRBJ2-1, with 11 positions matching TRBD2. This TCR was sampled from a woman between 50 and 59 years old in good health and CMV-seronegative. CDR3 DNA: TGCGCCAGCAGCCAGGTAGCGGGGGGGCACAATGAGCAGTTCTTC. The encoded protein is CASSQVAGGHNEQFF.